This T cell receptor beta chain stems from a study of cytomegalovirus exposure and HLA in healthy donors. Regarding this clone: Its antigen is currently unknown.

Whole-study results and caveats: Analyses of presence/absence relied on an assumption of roughly uniform sequencing depth across donors. Three chains tied to CMV proved CMV antigen-specific in vitro.

The study ran its PCR with 60 Vbeta and 13 Jbeta primers. TCRdb keeps only in-frame clones here, not all; method: immunoSEQ multiplex PCR. The data hold approximately 190,000 clones, with roughly 80% observed a single time. V was clipped by 4 bases and J by 4 bases, with 18 bases between them. In germline, CDR1 is SGHNT, CDR2 YYREEE (reference sequence). The CDR3 is 16 amino acids. The chain carries TRBV5-4 and TRBJ1-3; possible D gene TRBD1, 6 bases. This clonotype originated in a man aged 35 to 55 in good health and CMV-seropositive. Sequences were obtained from PBMCs. The CDR3 bases are TGTGCCAGCAGCAGATCGACAGGTGTAATCGGAAACACCATATATTTT. Its protein is CASSRSTGVIGNTIYF. The entire variable domain, with the rest obtained from reference TRBV5-4 and TRBJ1-3, is as follows: ETGVTQSPTHLIKTRGQQVTLRCSSQSGHNTVSWYQQALGQGPQFIFQYYREEENGRGNFPPRFSGLQFPNYSSELNVNALELDDSALYLCASSRSTGVIGNTIYFGEGSWLTVV.